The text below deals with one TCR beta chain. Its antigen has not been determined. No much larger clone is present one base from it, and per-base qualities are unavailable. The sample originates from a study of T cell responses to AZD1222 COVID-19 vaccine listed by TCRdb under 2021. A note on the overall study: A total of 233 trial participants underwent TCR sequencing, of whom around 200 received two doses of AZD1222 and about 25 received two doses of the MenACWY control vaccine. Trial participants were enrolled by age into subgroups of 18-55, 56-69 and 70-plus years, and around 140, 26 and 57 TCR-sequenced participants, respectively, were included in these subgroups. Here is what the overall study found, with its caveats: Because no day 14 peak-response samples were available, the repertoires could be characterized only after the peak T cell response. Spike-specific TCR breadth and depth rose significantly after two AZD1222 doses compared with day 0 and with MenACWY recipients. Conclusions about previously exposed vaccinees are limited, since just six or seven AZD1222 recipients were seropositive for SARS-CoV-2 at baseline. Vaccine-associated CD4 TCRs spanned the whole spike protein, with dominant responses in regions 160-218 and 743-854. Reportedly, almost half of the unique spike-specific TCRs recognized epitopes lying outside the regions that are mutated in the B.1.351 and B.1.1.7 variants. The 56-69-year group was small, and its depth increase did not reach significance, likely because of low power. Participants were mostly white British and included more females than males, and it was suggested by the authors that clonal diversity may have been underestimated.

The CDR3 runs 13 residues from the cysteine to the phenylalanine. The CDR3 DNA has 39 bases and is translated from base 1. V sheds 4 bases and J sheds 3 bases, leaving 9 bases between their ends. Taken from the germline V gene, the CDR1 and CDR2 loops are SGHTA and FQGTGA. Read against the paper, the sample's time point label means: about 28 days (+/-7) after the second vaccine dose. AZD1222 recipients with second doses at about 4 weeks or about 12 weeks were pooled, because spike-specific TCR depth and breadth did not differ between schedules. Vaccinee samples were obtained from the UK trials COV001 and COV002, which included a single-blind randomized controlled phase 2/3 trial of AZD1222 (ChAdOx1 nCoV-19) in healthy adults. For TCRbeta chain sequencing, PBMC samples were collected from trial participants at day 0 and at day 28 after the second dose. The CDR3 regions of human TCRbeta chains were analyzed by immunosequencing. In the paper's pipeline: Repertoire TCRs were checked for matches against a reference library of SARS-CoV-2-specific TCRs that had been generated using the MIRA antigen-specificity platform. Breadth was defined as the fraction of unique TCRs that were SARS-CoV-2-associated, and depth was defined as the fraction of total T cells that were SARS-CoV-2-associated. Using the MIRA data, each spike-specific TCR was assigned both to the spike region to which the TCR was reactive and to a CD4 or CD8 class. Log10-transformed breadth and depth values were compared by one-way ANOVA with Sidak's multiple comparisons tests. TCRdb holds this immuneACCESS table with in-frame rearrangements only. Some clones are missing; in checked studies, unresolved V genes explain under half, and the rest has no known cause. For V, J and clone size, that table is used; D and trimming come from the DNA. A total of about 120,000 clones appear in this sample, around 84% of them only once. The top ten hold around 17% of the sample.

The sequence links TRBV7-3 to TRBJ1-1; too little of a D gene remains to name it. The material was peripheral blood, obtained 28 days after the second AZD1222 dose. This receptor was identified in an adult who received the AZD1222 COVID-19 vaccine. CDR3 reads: CASSSVVDTEAFF. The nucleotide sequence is TGTGCCAGCAGCTCCGTGGTGGACACTGAAGCTTTCTTT.